This passage covers 30 T cell receptor beta chains from one sample sequenced in a study of CD8+CD57+ T cells in acquired aplastic anemia. For sequencing, patients were chosen who had shown expansion of CD8+CD57+ cells by flow cytometry. TCR beta VDJ and CDR3 profiles were obtained from a genomic DNA template. A single record per CDR3 protein comes from TCRdb applying MiXCR to the reads. The sample carries about 260,000 distinct CDR3 sequences, about 80% recorded once. The sample taken for sequencing was sorted CD4+, CD8+, or CD8+CD57+ T cells (not recorded which) from PBMCs. These receptors all stem from a human donor with aplastic anemia.

The J gene is TRBJ2-7, the V gene TRBV2; no clear D. Germline CDR1 reads SNHLY; CDR2 reads FYNNEI. This CDR3 is built from 12 residues. Trimming cost V 5 bases and J 3 bases, with 8 bases left between them. The DNA for the CDR3 is TGTGCCAGCAGTCGGAACCTCTACGAGCAGTACTTC. Encoded protein: CASSRNLYEQYF.

Concerning this clonotype: Without the conserved terminal phenylalanine or tryptophan, this CDR3 likely stems from a read error. No DNA is shown, since the ends of the CDR3 on it are uncertain; the CDR3 is the one TCRdb lists. The chain carries TRBV7-3 and TRBJ2-5; the DNA was not used to check the table's D call, TRBD1. The CDR3 length equals 12 residues, ends included. Germline CDR1 SGHTA, CDR2 FQGTGA. The CDR3 protein is CAGQGARETQNH.

The CDR3 protein is CASGDGDTQTQYF. The CDR3, as DNA: TGTGCCAGCGGCGACGGGGACACACAGACCCAGTATTTT. The J gene is TRBJ2-3, the V gene TRBV9; perhaps TRBD1 as D (6 bases). V lost 7 bases and J 12 bases, leaving 21 bases between the germline ends. Germline loops: CDR1 SGDLS, CDR2 YYNGEE. CDR3 length: 13 residues. Using reference TRBV9 and TRBJ2-3 for the parts outside the CDR3, the full variable domain is DSGVTQTPKHLITATGQRVTLRCSPRSGDLSVYWYQQSLDQGLQFLIQYYNGEERAKGNILERFSAQQFPDLHSELNLSSLELGDSALYFCASGDGDTQTQYFGPGTRLTVL.

About this clonotype: Because the CDR3's place on the DNA is in doubt, the DNA is left out and the CDR3 is given as listed by TCRdb. The chain links TRBV7-9 to TRBJ2-3; the table gives TRBD1 as D, unverified against the DNA. Germline lookup yields CDR1 SEHNR and CDR2 FQNEAQ (reference sequence). The CDR3 adds up to 14 amino acids, both ends counted. The CDR3 loop reads CASSVAGGAGAHQF.

The V gene is TRBV11-1, the J gene TRBJ1-5, with a tentative D call TRBD1 (5 bases). Germline CDR1 and CDR2: SGHAT and FQDESV (reference sequence). This CDR3 spans 14 amino acids. The V end lost 3 bases, the J end lost 5 bases, and 11 bases lay between the germline ends. The CDR3 is CASSLEWDDQPQHF. The CDR3 bases are TGTGCCAGCAGCTTGGAGTGGGACGATCAGCCCCAGCATTTT.

A word on this clonotype: A read error is likely, as this CDR3 ends without the conserved phenylalanine or tryptophan. The chain couples TRBV2 to TRBJ2-3, with D perhaps TRBD1 or TRBD2 (6 bases each). V was clipped by 6 bases and J by 10 bases, with 20 bases between them. The germline V gene encodes CDR1 SNHLY and CDR2 FYNNEI. The CDR3 totals 14 residues. CDR3 region: CASRDGGTDAPQYV. The CDR3 DNA is TGTGCCAGCAGGGACGGGGGCACAGACGCTCCGCAGTATGTT.

The J gene is TRBJ1-1, the V gene TRBV7-6; D perhaps matches TRBD1 (5 bases). The CDR3 is made up of 15 amino acids. Between the trimmed V and J ends, which lost 7 bases and 14 bases, there was a span of 29 bases. Germline V CDR1 and CDR2: SGHVS, FNYEAQ. The CDR3, as DNA: TGTGCCAGCACCCTAGGGATGACCGCCTCTGGGGACGACTTCTTT. Protein product: CASTLGMTASGDDFF.

The gene calls are TRBV19 and TRBJ2-1, with D uncertain. CDR1 LNHDA and CDR2 SQIVND come from the germline V gene (reference sequence). The V end was cut by 6 bases, the J end by 7 bases, with 13 bases between. The CDR3 extends over 13 amino acids. Here the CDR3 DNA reads TGTGCCAGTAGCCTCTCAAGAGTAAATGAGCAGTTCTTC. Protein product: CASSLSRVNEQFF.

This clonotype has a handful of counts. The rearrangement joins TRBV9 to TRBJ2-2; unclear D gene. V was pared by 0 bases and J by 2 bases, with 8 bases between. This CDR3 contains 15 residues. Germline V lookup: CDR1 SGDLS, CDR2 YYNGEE. CDR3 region: CASSVGSDNTGELFF. The CDR3 nucleotides are TGTGCCAGCAGCGTAGGGTCAGATAACACCGGGGAGCTGTTTTTT. Supplemented by reference TRBV9 and TRBJ2-2, the full variable domain reads DSGVTQTPKHLITATGQRVTLRCSPRSGDLSVYWYQQSLDQGLQFLIQYYNGEERAKGNILERFSAQQFPDLHSELNLSSLELGDSALYFCASSVGSDNTGELFFGEGSRLTVL.

With regard to this clonotype: Without the conserved terminal phenylalanine or tryptophan, this CDR3 likely stems from a read error. It is unclear where the CDR3 begins or ends on the DNA, so no DNA is shown, and the CDR3 is as TCRdb lists it. This chain links TRBV7-9 with TRBJ2-3; the table names TRBD1, a call not compared with the DNA. The germline V gene has CDR1 SEHNR and CDR2 FQNEAQ (reference sequence). The CDR3 length is 13 residues, termini included. CDR3 region: CASSDGGRDTKYY.

The chain carries TRBV5-6 and TRBJ2-5; 8 nucleotides match TRBD1. This CDR3 is 14 amino acids long. CDR1 and CDR2 (germline): SGHDT, YYEEEE. Germline trimming cut 3 bases from V and 1 base from J; bases unmatched to any gene: 2. CDR3 region: CASSSTGGQETQYF. CDR3 bases: TGTGCCAGCAGCTCTACAGGGGGCCAAGAGACCCAGTACTTC.

The V and J genes are TRBV7-8 and TRBJ1-2; D unclear. Germline values: CDR1 SGHVS, CDR2 FQNEAQ. The CDR3 is made up of 14 amino acids. Between the trimmed V and J ends, which lost 5 bases and 2 bases, there was a span of 12 bases. For the CDR3, the DNA is TGTGCCAGCAGCACCCAGACACTGAACTATGGCTACACCTTC. It is translated as CASSTQTLNYGYTF.

The rearrangement links TRBV6-5 to TRBJ2-1; 9 bases are shared with TRBD1. This CDR3 contains 14 residues. Germline loops: CDR1 MNHEY, CDR2 SVGAGI. V trimming: 5 bases; J trimming: 10 bases; junction bases outside the gene matches: 9. CDR3 in amino acids: CASSPGQGRLEQFF. CDR3 DNA: TGTGCCAGCAGTCCGGGACAGGGACGATTGGAGCAGTTCTTC.

On this clonotype: As the CDR3 is not closed by the conserved phenylalanine or tryptophan, this likely results from a read error. Because the CDR3's place on the DNA is in doubt, the DNA is left out and the CDR3 is given as listed by TCRdb. The genes are TRBV7-6 and TRBJ1-6; the DNA was not used to check the table's D call, TRBD1. Germline CDR1 is SGHVS and CDR2 is FNYEAQ. The CDR3 length equals 13 residues, ends included. CDR3 in amino acids: CASSLTHGTPLTL.

On this clonotype: A read error may account for a junction end that differs from germline. The rearrangement links TRBV13 to TRBJ2-1; the D gene is possibly TRBD2 (6 bases). The germline gives CDR1 PRHDT, CDR2 FYEKMQ (reference sequence). This CDR3 is built from 13 residues. The CDR3 nucleotides are TGTGCCAGCAGCGCACGGGAGAGCCGCGTGGACTACTTC. Translation: CASSARESRVDYF.

The chain employs TRBV7-9 and TRBJ1-1; D is undetermined. This CDR3 is 15 amino acids long. Trimming stripped 11 bases from V and 12 bases from J, with 31 bases between. Germline-derived CDR1 and CDR2 are SEHNR and FQNEAQ (reference sequence). CDR3 sequence (DNA): TGTGCCTGCGGCTTAGAGCTGAACGGGAACACCGAATCTTTCTTT. Translated: CACGLELNGNTESFF.

Remarks on this clonotype: An end of the junction does not agree with germline; a read error may underlie this. V is TRBV7-9 and J is TRBJ2-7, with D perhaps being TRBD1 or TRBD2 (5 bases each). The V gene's germline CDR1 is SEHNR and CDR2 FQNEAQ (reference sequence). The CDR3 runs to 14 residues. This CDR3 is CASSPRGAGCEQQF. CDR3 in DNA: TGTGCCAGCAGCCCCCGGGGCGCGGGCTGCGAGCAGCAGTTC.

Regarding this clonotype: The CDR3 ends on some other residue instead of the conserved phenylalanine or tryptophan, so this is likely a read error. J is TRBJ2-3 and V is TRBV7-7; 10 bases map to TRBD2. Germline V gene lookup returns CDR1 SSHAT and CDR2 FNYEAQ (reference sequence). The CDR3 length is 14 residues. The CDR3 bases are TGTTCTCCTAGTTTAGCGGGAGGTCCCGATACGCAGTATTCT. Its protein product is CSPSLAGGPDTQYS.

Of note for this clonotype: The junction departs from the called germline gene at one end, perhaps through a read error. The V and J genes are TRBV19 and TRBJ2-3; 9 nucleotides align to TRBD1. Germline V gene sequence: CDR1 LNHDA, CDR2 SQIVND (reference sequence). This CDR3 spans 15 amino acids. CDR3 residues: CASSLGTGRRDTQFF. The CDR3 region has the DNA TGTGCCAGCAGCTTGGGGACAGGGAGAAGAGATACGCAGTTTTTC.

The chain has TRBV7-2 and TRBJ2-3; 9 bases are a match to TRBD2. The CDR3 spans 15 residues. Trimming took 4 bases from V and 15 from J; bases not matched to a gene: 17. Germline V gene lookup returns CDR1 SGHTA and CDR2 FQGNSA. Here the CDR3 reads CASSSAGGPDTQHYF. CDR3 sequence (DNA): TGTGCCAGCAGCTCAGCGGGAGGTCCCGATACGCAGCATTATTTT.

Of note for this clonotype: The junction differs from germline at one of its ends, possibly a read error. The chain combines TRBV7-9 with TRBJ2-1; 7 positions match TRBD2. The germline CDR1 and CDR2 sequences are SEHNR and FQNEAQ (reference sequence). The CDR3 has 15 amino acids. CDR3 residues: CASSQELGGRGGQFF. The CDR3 nucleotides are TGCGCCAGCAGCCAAGAACTCGGTGGGAGGGGTGGACAGTTCTTC.

A word on this clonotype: The junction departs from the called germline gene at one end, perhaps through a read error. The chain has TRBV2 and TRBJ1-5; no clear D gene. The CDR3 totals 14 residues. From germline, CDR1 is SNHLY and CDR2 FYNNEI. CDR3 in amino acids: CASSDAYSNQQLYF. The CDR3 DNA reads TGTGCCAGCAGTGATGCGTATAGCAATCAGCAGTTGTATTTT.

Concerning this clonotype itself: Without the conserved terminal phenylalanine or tryptophan, this CDR3 likely stems from a read error. The DNA is left out, because the CDR3 cannot be placed on it with certainty; the CDR3 is given as TCRdb lists it. The CDR3 spells CASSLHVTGDTEA. This rearrangement joins TRBV7-9 to TRBJ2-7; the table's D call TRBD1 went unverified against the DNA. With termini counted, the CDR3 has 13 amino acids. Germline lookup yields CDR1 SEHNR and CDR2 FQNEAQ (reference sequence).

About this clonotype: The junction does not match germline at one end; this may be a read error. The V call is TRBV7-2, the J call TRBJ1-2, with a possible D match to TRBD1 (6 bases). The CDR3 is made up of 13 amino acids. The germline CDR1 and CDR2 sequences are SGHTA and FQGNSA. For the CDR3, the DNA is TGCGCCAGCAGCTTAGGGGGAGCTGGTGGCACGACCTTC. Encoded protein: CASSLGGAGGTTF.

This clonotype was seen a single time. For the CDR3, the DNA is TGTGCCAGCAGCTTAGCCCGGGAGGGGAATTCTCTCCTCCACTTT. It is translated as CASSLAREGNSLLHF. V is TRBV9 and J is TRBJ1-6; tentative D call: TRBD1 (5 bases). V lost 4 bases to trimming and J lost 15 bases, with 23 bases between them. The germline V gene has CDR1 SGDLS and CDR2 YYNGEE. The CDR3 sequence is 15 residues long.

A single count supports this clonotype. An end of the junction differs from the germline gene, which may be a read error. CDR3: CASSSGTSGVNEF. DNA for the CDR3: TGTGCCAGCAGCTCAGGGACTAGCGGGGTCAATGAGTTT. This chain joins TRBV7-3 and TRBJ2-3, with TRBD2 matching 13 bases. There are 13 residues in the CDR3. Germline CDR1 and CDR2: SGHTA and FQGTGA.

This clonotype is deemed medium-sized. The chain combines TRBV24-1 with TRBJ2-7, with D perhaps TRBD1 (6 bases). Germline loops: CDR1 KGHDR, CDR2 SFDVKD. Trimming stripped 9 bases from V and 5 bases from J, with 13 bases between. The CDR3 has 12 amino acids. The CDR3 DNA reads as TGTGCCACCGGCATGGCAGGGGACGAGCAGTACGTC. Translation gives CATGMAGDEQYV.

This rearrangement joins TRBV2 to TRBJ1-5; no reliable D call. The CDR3 sequence is 14 residues long. CDR1 and CDR2 from the germline V gene are SNHLY and FYNNEI. Trimming stripped 6 bases from V and 13 bases from J, with 22 bases between. The CDR3 sequence: CASSSGLSNQQQHF. The CDR3 DNA is TGTGCCAGCAGCTCTGGGCTGAGCAATCAGCAGCAGCATTTT.

The J gene is TRBJ2-3, the V gene TRBV2; possibly TRBD1 for D (5 bases). The CDR3 consists of 13 residues. Looked up from germline, CDR1 is SNHLY and CDR2 is FYNNEI. V lost 8 bases and J 5 bases, leaving 14 bases between the germline ends. CDR3 DNA sequence: TGTGCCAGCGGGGAAGGGGATAGAGATACGCAGTATTTT. Translating it yields CASGEGDRDTQYF.

V is TRBV24-1 and J is TRBJ2-1; the match to TRBD2 covers 7 bases. The V gene end was trimmed by 4 bases and the J gene end by 2 bases; junction bases not matched to a gene: 4. Germline values: CDR1 KGHDR, CDR2 SFDVKD. The CDR3 runs to 15 residues. The CDR3 bases are TGTGCCACCAGTGACGCTAGCGGAGCCTACAATGAGCAGTTCTTC. Protein: CATSDASGAYNEQFF.